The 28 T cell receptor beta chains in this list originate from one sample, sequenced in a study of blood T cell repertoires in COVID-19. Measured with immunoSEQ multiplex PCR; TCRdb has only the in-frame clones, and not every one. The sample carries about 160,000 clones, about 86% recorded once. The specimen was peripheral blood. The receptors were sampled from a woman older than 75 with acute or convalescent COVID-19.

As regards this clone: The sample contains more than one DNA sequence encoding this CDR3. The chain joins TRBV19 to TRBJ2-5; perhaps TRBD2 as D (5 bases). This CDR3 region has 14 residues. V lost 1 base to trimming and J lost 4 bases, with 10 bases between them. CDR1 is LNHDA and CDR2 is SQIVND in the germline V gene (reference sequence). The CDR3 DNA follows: TGTGCCAGTAGTATAGGGGGAGTCGGAGAGACCCAGTACTTC. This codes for CASSIGGVGETQYF.

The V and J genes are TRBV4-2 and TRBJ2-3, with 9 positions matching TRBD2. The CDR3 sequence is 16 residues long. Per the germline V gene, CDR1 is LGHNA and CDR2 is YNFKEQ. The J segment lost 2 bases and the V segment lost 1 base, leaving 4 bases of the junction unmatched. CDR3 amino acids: CASSQGSGGLTDTQYF. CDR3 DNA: TGTGCCAGCAGCCAAGGGAGCGGGGGGCTCACAGATACGCAGTATTTT.

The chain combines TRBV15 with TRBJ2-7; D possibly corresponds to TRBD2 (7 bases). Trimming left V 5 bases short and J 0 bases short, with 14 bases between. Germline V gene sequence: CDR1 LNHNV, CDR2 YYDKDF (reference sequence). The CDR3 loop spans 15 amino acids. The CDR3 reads CATSPEGGGSYEQYF. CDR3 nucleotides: TGTGCCACCAGCCCTGAAGGGGGGGGCTCCTACGAGCAGTACTTC.

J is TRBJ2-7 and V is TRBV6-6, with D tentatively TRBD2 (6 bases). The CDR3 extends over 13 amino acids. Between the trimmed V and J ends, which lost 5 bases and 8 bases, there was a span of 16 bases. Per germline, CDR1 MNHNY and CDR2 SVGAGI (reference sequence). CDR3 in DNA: TGTGCCAGCAGTCTTACAAGGGACTCGCAGCAGTACTTC. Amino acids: CASSLTRDSQQYF.

The CDR3 is CAWNSGQSNEKLFF. The CDR3 nucleotides read TGTGCCTGGAATTCGGGACAGTCAAATGAAAAACTGTTTTTT. The chain couples TRBV30 to TRBJ1-4; 7 bases are a match to TRBD1. The V segment lost 4 bases and the J segment 5 bases; nucleotides outside the gene matches: 7. Germline lookup yields CDR1 GTSNPN and CDR2 SVGIG (reference sequence). This CDR3 is 14 amino acids long.

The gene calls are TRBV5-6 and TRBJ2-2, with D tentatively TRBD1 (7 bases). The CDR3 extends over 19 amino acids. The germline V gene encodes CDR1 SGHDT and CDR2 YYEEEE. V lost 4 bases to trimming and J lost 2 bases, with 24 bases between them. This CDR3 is CASSTWFGGGGHNTGELFF. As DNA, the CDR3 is TGTGCCAGCAGCACCTGGTTTGGAGGGGGCGGACACAACACCGGGGAGCTGTTTTTT. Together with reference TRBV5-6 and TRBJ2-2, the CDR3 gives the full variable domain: DAGVTQSPTHLIKTRGQQVTLRCSPKSGHDTVSWYQQALGQGPQFIFQYYEEEERQRGNFPDRFSGHQFPNYSSELNVNALLLGDSALYLCASSTWFGGGGHNTGELFFGEGSRLTVL.

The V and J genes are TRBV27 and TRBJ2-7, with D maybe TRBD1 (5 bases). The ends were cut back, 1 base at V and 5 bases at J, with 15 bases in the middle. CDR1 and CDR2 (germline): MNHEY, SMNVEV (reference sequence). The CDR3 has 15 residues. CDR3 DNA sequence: TGTGCCAGCAGTTTATTTGGGGCCTTCACTAACGAGCAGTACTTC. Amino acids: CASSLFGAFTNEQYF.

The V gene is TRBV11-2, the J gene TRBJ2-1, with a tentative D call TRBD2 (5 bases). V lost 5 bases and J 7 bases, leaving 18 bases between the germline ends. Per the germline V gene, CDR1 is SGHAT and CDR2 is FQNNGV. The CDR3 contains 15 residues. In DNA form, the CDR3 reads TGTGCCAGCAGCCGCGGGCGTAGCGTGGTTAATGAGCAGTTCTTC. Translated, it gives CASSRGRSVVNEQFF. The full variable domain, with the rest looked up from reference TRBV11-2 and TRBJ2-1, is EAGVAQSPRYKIIEKRQSVAFWCNPISGHATLYWYQQILGQGPKLLIQFQNNGVVDDSQLPKDRFSAERLKGVDSTLKIQPAKLEDSAVYLCASSRGRSVVNEQFFGPGTRLTVL.

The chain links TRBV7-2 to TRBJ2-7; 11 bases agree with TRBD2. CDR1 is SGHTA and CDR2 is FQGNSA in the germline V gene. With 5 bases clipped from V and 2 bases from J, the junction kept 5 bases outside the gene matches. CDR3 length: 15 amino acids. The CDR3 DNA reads TGTGCCAGCAGCGTCCGGACTAGCGGGCCCTACGAGCAGTACTTC. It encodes CASSVRTSGPYEQYF.

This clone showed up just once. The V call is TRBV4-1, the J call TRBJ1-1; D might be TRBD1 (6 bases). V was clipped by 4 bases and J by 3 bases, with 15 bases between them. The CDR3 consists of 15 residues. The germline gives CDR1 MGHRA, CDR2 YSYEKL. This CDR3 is CASSLLQGSDTEAFF. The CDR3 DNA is TGCGCCAGCAGCCTCTTACAGGGATCCGACACTGAAGCTTTCTTT.

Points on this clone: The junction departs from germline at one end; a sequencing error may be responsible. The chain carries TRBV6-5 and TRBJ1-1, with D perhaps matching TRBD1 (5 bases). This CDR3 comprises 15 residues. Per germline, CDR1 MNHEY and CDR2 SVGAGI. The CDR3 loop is CASRTPGGRNAEAFF. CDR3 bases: TGTGCCAGCAGAACGCCGGGGGGAAGGAACGCTGAAGCTTTCTTT.

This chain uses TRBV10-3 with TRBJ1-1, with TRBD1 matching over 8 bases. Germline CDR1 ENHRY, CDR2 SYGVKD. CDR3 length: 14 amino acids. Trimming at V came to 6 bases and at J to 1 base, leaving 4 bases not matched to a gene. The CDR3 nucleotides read TGTGCCATCAGCCCCGACAGGGGGAACACTGAAGCTTTCTTT. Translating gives CAISPDRGNTEAFF.

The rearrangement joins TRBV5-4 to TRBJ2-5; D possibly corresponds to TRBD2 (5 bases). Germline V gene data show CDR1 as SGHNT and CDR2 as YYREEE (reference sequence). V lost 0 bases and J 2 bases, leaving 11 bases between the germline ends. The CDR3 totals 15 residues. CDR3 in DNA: TGTGCCAGCAGCTTGGTTTGGACTGCACAAGAGACCCAGTACTTC. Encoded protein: CASSLVWTAQETQYF.

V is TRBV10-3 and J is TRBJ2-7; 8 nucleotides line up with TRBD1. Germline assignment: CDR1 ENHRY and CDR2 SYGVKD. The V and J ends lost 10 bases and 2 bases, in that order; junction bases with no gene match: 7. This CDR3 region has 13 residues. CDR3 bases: TGTGCCACGACAGACAGGGGACCCTACGAGCAGTACTTC. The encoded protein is CATTDRGPYEQYF.

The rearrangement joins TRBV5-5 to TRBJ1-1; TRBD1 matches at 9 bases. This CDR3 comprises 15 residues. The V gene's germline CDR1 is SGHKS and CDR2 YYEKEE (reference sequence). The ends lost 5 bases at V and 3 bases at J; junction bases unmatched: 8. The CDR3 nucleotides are TGTGCCAGCAGTTTAACAGGGGGCGCTTACACTGAAGCTTTCTTT. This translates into CASSLTGGAYTEAFF. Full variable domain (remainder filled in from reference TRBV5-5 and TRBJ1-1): DAGVTQSPTHLIKTRGQQVTLRCSPISGHKSVSWYQQVLGQGPQFIFQYYEKEERGRGNFPDRFSARQFPNYSSELNVNALLLGDSALYLCASSLTGGAYTEAFFGQGTRLTVV.

CDR3 bases: TGTGCCAGCAGGGGGGCTGGTAAGGAGCAGTACTTC. Its protein is CASRGAGKEQYF. The chain recombines TRBV6-5 with TRBJ2-7, with a possible D match to TRBD1 (6 bases). V lost 6 bases to trimming and J lost 7 bases, with 13 bases between them. Germline V gene data show CDR1 as MNHEY and CDR2 as SVGAGI. This CDR3 is 12 amino acids long.

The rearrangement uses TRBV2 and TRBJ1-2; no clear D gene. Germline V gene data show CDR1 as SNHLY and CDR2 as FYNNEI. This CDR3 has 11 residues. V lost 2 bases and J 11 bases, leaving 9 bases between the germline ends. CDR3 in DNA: TGTGCCAGCAGTGAATCGGGGAGTTACACCTTC. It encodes CASSESGSYTF.

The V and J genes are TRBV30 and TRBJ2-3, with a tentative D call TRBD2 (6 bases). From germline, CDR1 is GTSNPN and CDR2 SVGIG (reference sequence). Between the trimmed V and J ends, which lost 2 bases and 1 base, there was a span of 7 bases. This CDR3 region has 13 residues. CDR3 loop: CAWSRGGTDTQYF. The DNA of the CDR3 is TGTGCCTGGAGTCGCGGGGGCACAGATACGCAGTATTTT.

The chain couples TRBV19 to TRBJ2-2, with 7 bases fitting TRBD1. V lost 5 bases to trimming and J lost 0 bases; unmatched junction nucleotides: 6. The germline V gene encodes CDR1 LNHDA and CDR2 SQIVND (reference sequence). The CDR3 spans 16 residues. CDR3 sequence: CASSLRTGANTGELFF. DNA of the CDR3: TGTGCCAGTAGTCTGAGGACAGGCGCGAACACCGGGGAGCTGTTTTTT. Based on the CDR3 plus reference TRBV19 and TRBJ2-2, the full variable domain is DGGITQSPKYLFRKEGQNVTLSCEQNLNHDAMYWYRQDPGQGLRLIYYSQIVNDFQKGDIAEGYSVSREKKESFPLTVTSAQKNPTAFYLCASSLRTGANTGELFFGEGSRLTVL.

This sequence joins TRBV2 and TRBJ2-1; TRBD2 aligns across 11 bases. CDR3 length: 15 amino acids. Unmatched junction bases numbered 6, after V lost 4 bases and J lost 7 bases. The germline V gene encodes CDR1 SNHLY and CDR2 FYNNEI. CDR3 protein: CASSGLAGGRNEQFF. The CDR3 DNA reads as TGTGCCAGCAGTGGGCTAGCGGGAGGTCGAAATGAGCAGTTCTTC.

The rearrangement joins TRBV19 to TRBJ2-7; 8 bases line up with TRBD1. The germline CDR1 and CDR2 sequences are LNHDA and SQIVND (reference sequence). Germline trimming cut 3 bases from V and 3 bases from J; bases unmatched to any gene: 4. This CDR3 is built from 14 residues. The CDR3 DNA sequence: TGTGCCAGTAGTATCACAGGGGGAGACTACGAGCAGTACTTC. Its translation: CASSITGGDYEQYF.

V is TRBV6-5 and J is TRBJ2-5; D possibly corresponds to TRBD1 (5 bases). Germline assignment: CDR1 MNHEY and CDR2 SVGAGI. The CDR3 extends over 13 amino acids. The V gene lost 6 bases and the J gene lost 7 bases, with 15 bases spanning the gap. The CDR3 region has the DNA TGTGCCAGCAGCCCCGTGGGGCGTCGGACCCAGTACTTC. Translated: CASSPVGRRTQYF.

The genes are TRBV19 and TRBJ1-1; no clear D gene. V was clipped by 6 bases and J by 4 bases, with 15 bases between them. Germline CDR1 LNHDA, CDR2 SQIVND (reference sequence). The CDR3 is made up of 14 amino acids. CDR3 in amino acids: CASRSTTAGTEAFF. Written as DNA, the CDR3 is TGTGCCAGTAGGTCCACCACAGCGGGCACTGAAGCTTTCTTT. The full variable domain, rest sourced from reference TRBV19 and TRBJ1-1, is DGGITQSPKYLFRKEGQNVTLSCEQNLNHDAMYWYRQDPGQGLRLIYYSQIVNDFQKGDIAEGYSVSREKKESFPLTVTSAQKNPTAFYLCASRSTTAGTEAFFGQGTRLTVV.

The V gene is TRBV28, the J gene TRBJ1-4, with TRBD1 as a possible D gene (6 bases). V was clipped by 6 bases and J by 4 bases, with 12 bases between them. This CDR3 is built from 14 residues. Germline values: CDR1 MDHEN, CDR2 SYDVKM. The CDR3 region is CASRLDSINEKLFF. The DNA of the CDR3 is TGTGCCAGCAGACTGGACAGTATTAATGAAAAACTGTTTTTT.

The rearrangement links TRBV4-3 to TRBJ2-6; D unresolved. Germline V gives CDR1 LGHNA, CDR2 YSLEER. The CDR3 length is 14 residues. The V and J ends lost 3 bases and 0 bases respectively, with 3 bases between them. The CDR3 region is CASSQYSGANVLTF. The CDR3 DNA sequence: TGCGCCAGCAGCCAGTACTCTGGGGCCAACGTCCTGACTTTC.

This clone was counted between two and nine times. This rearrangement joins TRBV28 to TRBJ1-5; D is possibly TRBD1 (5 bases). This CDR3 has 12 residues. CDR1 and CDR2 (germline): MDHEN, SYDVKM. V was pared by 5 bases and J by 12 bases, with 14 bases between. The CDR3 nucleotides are TGTGCCAGCAGTGGACCGTGGGGGGACCAGCATTTT. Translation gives CASSGPWGDQHF.

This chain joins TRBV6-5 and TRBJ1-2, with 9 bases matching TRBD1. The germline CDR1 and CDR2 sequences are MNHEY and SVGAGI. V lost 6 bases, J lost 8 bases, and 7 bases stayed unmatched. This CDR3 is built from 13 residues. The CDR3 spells CASRRDRARGYTF. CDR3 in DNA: TGTGCCAGCAGGCGGGACAGGGCTCGGGGCTACACCTTC.

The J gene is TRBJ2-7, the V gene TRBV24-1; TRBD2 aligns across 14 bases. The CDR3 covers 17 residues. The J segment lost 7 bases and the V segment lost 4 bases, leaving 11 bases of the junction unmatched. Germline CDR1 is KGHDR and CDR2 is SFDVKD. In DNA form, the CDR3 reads TGTGCCACCAGTGAGGGAATAAGAGGACTAGCGGGGGGTGAGCAGTACTTC. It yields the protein CATSEGIRGLAGGEQYF.